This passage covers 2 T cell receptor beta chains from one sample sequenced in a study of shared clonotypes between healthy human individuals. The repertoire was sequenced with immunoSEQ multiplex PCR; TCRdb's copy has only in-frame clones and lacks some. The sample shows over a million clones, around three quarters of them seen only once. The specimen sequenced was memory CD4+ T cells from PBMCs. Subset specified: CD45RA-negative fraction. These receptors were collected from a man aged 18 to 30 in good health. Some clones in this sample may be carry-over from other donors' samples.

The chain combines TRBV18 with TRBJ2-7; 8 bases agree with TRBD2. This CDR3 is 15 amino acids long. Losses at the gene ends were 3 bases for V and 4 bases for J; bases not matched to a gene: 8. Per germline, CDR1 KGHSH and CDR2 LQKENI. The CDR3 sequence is CASSPGGGRKYEQYF. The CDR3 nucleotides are TGTGCCAGCTCACCGGGCGGCGGGAGGAAGTACGAGCAGTACTTC.

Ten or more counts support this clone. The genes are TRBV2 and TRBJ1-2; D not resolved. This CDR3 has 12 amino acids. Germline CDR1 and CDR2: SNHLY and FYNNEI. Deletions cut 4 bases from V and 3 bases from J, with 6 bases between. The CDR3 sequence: CASSGGDYGYTF. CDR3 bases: TGTGCCAGCAGTGGCGGGGACTATGGCTACACCTTC.